These 20 T cell receptor beta chains came from one sample sequenced in a study of shared clonotypes between healthy human individuals. TCRdb's copy holds only in-frame clones and misses some; the assay was immunoSEQ multiplex PCR. This table holds fewer than 350,000 clones, over 75% found once. Sequencing used memory CD8+ T cells sorted from blood. Indicated subset: CD45RO+ cells pooled with CCR7-negative TemRA cells. These receptors were obtained from a man aged 18 to 30 in good health.

The chain links TRBV6-5 to TRBJ1-1; tentatively, D is TRBD1 (5 bases). Germline V CDR1 and CDR2: MNHEY, SVGAGI. Trimming shortened V by 0 bases and J by 0 bases, and 8 bases separated the two germline ends. This CDR3 region has 15 residues. CDR3 in amino acids: CASSYSGGVNTEAFF. CDR3 coding DNA: TGTGCCAGCAGTTACTCCGGGGGGGTGAACACTGAAGCTTTCTTT.

This clone has a single count. The V call is TRBV30, the J call TRBJ2-7; D gene ambiguous. The germline V and J ends were trimmed by 1 base and 6 bases, with 10 bases remaining between them. Germline V gives CDR1 GTSNPN, CDR2 SVGIG (reference sequence). This CDR3 spans 12 amino acids. In DNA form, the CDR3 reads TGTGCCTGGAGTGGACTTAGGGTCGAGCAGTACTTC. This encodes CAWSGLRVEQYF.

J is TRBJ2-7 and V is TRBV28; 12 nucleotides agree with TRBD2. CDR1 and CDR2 from the germline V gene are MDHEN and SYDVKM. J was trimmed by 0 bases and V by 4 bases; bases with no gene match: 4. The CDR3 runs 16 residues. CDR3 sequence reads: CASSWGTSGFSYEQYF. The CDR3 DNA sequence: TGTGCCAGCAGTTGGGGGACTAGCGGGTTCTCCTACGAGCAGTACTTC.

The chain carries TRBV10-3 and TRBJ2-5; tentatively, D is TRBD2 (5 bases). TRBJ2-7 explains the end of the DNA better; the J call may be wrong. Germline CDR1 and CDR2: ENHRY and SYGVKD. There are 15 residues in the CDR3. The CDR3 sequence: CAISASVGRTYEQYF. The CDR3 coding sequence is TGTGCCATCAGTGCCTCGGTAGGGCGGACTTACGAGCAGTACTTC.

This sequence joins TRBV5-1 and TRBJ1-1; D is uncertain. V was pared by 2 bases and J by 3 bases, with 8 bases between. Germline CDR1 and CDR2: SGHRS and YFSETQ. This CDR3 comprises 13 residues. This chain's CDR3 is CASSFKPDTEAFF. The CDR3 DNA is TGCGCCAGCAGCTTTAAACCGGACACTGAAGCTTTCTTT. Filled out from reference TRBV5-1 and TRBJ1-1, the complete variable domain reads KAGVTQTPRYLIKTRGQQVTLSCSPISGHRSVSWYQQTPGQGLQFLFEYFSETQRNKGNFPGRFSGRQFSNSRSEMNVSTLELGDSALYLCASSFKPDTEAFFGQGTRLTVV.

The chain joins TRBV30 to TRBJ1-5; no firm D call. CDR1 and CDR2 from the germline V gene are GTSNPN and SVGIG (reference sequence). The CDR3 runs to 13 residues. Trimming took 0 bases from V and 6 from J, leaving 9 bases between them. CDR3 DNA: TGTGCCTGGAGTGTCCCAAACAGTCAGCCCCAGCATTTT. Encoded protein: CAWSVPNSQPQHF.

The chain links TRBV29-1 to TRBJ2-7; D not certain. With 7 bases removed from V and 2 bases from J, the gap between germline ends came to 15 bases. The CDR3 loop spans 13 amino acids. The V gene's germline CDR1 is SQVTM and CDR2 ANQGSEA. Written as DNA, the CDR3 is TGCAGCGCCGAATGGCCGGGCACCTACGAGCAGTACTTC. Amino acid sequence: CSAEWPGTYEQYF.

The V call is TRBV10-1, the J call TRBJ2-2; D unresolved. CDR1 WNHNN and CDR2 SYGVQD come from the germline V gene (reference sequence). This CDR3 comprises 15 residues. Trimming removed 3 bases at V and 7 bases at J, with 15 bases between. The CDR3 spells CASSDRDWWVGELFF. In DNA, the CDR3 is TGCGCCAGCAGTGACCGAGATTGGTGGGTCGGGGAGCTGTTTTTT.

The genes are TRBV29-1 and TRBJ2-7, with D hard to call. CDR1 is SQVTM, CDR2 ANQGSEA, per germline. Trimming removed 3 bases at V and 0 bases at J, with 12 bases between. The CDR3 loop spans 14 amino acids. The CDR3 region has the DNA TGCAGCGTTGACGCAGGAACAAGCTCCTACGAGCAGTACTTC. As protein: CSVDAGTSSYEQYF.

The chain combines TRBV10-2 with TRBJ1-6; D is possibly TRBD1 (6 bases). Per the germline V gene, CDR1 is WSHSY and CDR2 is SAAADI. The CDR3 sequence is 11 residues long. V was clipped by 8 bases and J by 16 bases, with 15 bases between them. The CDR3: CASSGGGQLHF. CDR3 nucleotides: TGCGCCAGCTCTGGCGGGGGACAACTCCACTTT.

The CDR3 DNA sequence: TGTGCCAGCAGGGGACAGGACCTCTCCGAGCAGTACTTC. Its protein is CASRGQDLSEQYF. The chain carries TRBV5-6 and TRBJ2-7; 8 bases align to TRBD1. Germline V gene lookup returns CDR1 SGHDT and CDR2 YYEEEE. V gave up 5 bases and J gave up 6 bases; unmatched junction bases: 7. This CDR3 contains 13 residues.

The rearrangement links TRBV9 to TRBJ1-2; D uncertain. Germline loops: CDR1 SGDLS, CDR2 YYNGEE. The V gene lost 3 bases and the J gene lost 11 bases, with 20 bases spanning the gap. The CDR3 spans 14 residues. The CDR3 region is CASSAPVTGSRYTF. The CDR3 nucleotides read TGTGCCAGCAGCGCACCTGTAACGGGGTCAAGGTACACCTTC.

The genes are TRBV2 and TRBJ2-3, with TRBD2 matching over 11 bases. Trimming cost V 5 bases and J 2 bases; bases outside gene matches: 6. The germline V gene has CDR1 SNHLY and CDR2 FYNNEI. CDR3 length: 16 amino acids. The CDR3 DNA follows: TGTGCCAGCAGTCACCCTAGCGGGAGGAACACAGATACGCAGTATTTT. Residues: CASSHPSGRNTDTQYF.

This chain joins TRBV7-2 and TRBJ1-4, with D uncertain. From germline, CDR1 is SGHTA and CDR2 FQGNSA. The CDR3 totals 16 residues. Trimming removed 5 bases at V and 4 bases at J, with 17 bases between. CDR3 region: CASSALGEGDNEKLFF. For the CDR3, the DNA is TGTGCCAGCAGCGCCCTTGGGGAGGGAGATAATGAAAAACTGTTTTTT.

The chain uses TRBV7-9 and TRBJ2-7; 7 nucleotides line up with TRBD1. Looked up from germline, CDR1 is SEHNR and CDR2 is FQNEAQ (reference sequence). The CDR3 runs 14 residues. The V and J ends lost 3 bases and 5 bases, in that order; junction bases with no gene match: 7. The CDR3 sequence is CASSLPDRPHEQYF. The CDR3 DNA reads TGTGCCAGCAGCTTGCCGGACAGGCCCCACGAGCAGTACTTC.

This clone was observed once. The chain joins TRBV5-1 to TRBJ2-7; 14 nucleotides line up with TRBD2. V trimming: 0 bases; J trimming: 2 bases; junction bases outside the gene matches: 7. The germline CDR1 and CDR2 sequences are SGHRS and YFSETQ. The CDR3 totals 18 residues. The CDR3 bases are TGCGCCAGCAGCTTGGGGATCTGGACTAGCGGGGGGCCCTACGAGCAGTACTTC. Residues: CASSLGIWTSGGPYEQYF.

V and J are TRBV13 and TRBJ1-2, with TRBD1 identical over 7 bases. This CDR3 spans 18 amino acids. V was clipped by 3 bases and J by 0 bases; unmatched bases: 13. Germline V CDR1 and CDR2: PRHDT, FYEKMQ (reference sequence). As DNA, the CDR3 is TGTGCCAGCAGCTTTCCTTCCGAGACGACAGGGACTAACTATGGCTACACCTTC. It encodes CASSFPSETTGTNYGYTF.

The chain is built from TRBV4-1 and TRBJ2-3; 12 nucleotides line up with TRBD2. Germline loops: CDR1 MGHRA, CDR2 YSYEKL. This CDR3 is built from 15 residues. V lost 8 bases, J lost 5 bases, and 8 bases stayed unmatched. In DNA, the CDR3 is TGCGCCAGCGGACGACTAGCGGGAGAAGGAGATACGCAGTATTTT. Residues: CASGRLAGEGDTQYF.

J is TRBJ2-7 and V is TRBV27; 14 positions agree with TRBD2. The CDR3 length is 15 residues. CDR1 MNHEY and CDR2 SMNVEV come from the germline V gene (reference sequence). V trimming: 6 bases; J trimming: 1 base; junction bases outside the gene matches: 2. In DNA form, the CDR3 reads TGTGCCAGCAGACGGACTAGCGGGGGGTCCTACGAGCAGTACTTC. Translation gives CASRRTSGGSYEQYF.

The chain uses TRBV28 and TRBJ2-3; D is unresolved. This CDR3 region has 14 residues. Germline loops: CDR1 MDHEN, CDR2 SYDVKM. V was cut by 3 bases and J by 2 bases, with 9 bases left in between. CDR3 sequence (DNA): TGTGCCAGCAGTTTCTCACAGCCCACAGATACGCAGTATTTT. This gives the protein CASSFSQPTDTQYF. Full variable domain (rest looked up from reference TRBV28 and TRBJ2-3): DVKVTQSSRYLVKRTGEKVFLECVQDMDHENMFWYRQDPGLGLRLIYFSYDVKMKEKGDIPEGYSVSREKKERFSLILESASTNQTSMYLCASSFSQPTDTQYFGPGTRLTVL.